Following are 30 T cell receptor beta chains from one sample sequenced in a study of cytomegalovirus exposure and HLA in healthy donors. Primers included in the PCR were 60 Vbeta and 13 Jbeta primers. Only in-frame clones appear in the TCRdb table, and some are missing; sequencing was by immunoSEQ multiplex PCR. The table has 100,000 to 150,000 clones, more than 60% seen once; the top ten hold about 1.6%. Sample: PBMCs. These TCRs come from a young woman in good health and CMV-seronegative.

The rearrangement links TRBV6-6 to TRBJ2-2, with TRBD2 matching over 14 bases. J gave up 5 bases and V 5 bases, and 4 bases lay outside the gene matches. Germline assignment: CDR1 MNHNY and CDR2 SVGAGI (reference sequence). CDR3 length: 16 residues. The CDR3 DNA is TGTGCCAGCAGTCCGCGACTAGCGGGGGGGACCGGGGAGCTGTTTTTT. Translation: CASSPRLAGGTGELFF.

This clone was seen a single time. This chain joins TRBV30 and TRBJ2-2, with 9 positions matching TRBD1. The V gene end was trimmed by 5 bases and the J gene end by 4 bases; junction bases not matched to a gene: 8. Per the germline V gene, CDR1 is GTSNPN and CDR2 is SVGIG (reference sequence). The CDR3 totals 15 residues. The CDR3: CAWAHRDRVTGELFF. CDR3 coding DNA: TGTGCCTGGGCCCACCGGGACAGGGTCACCGGGGAGCTGTTTTTT.

There are a few counts of this clone. V usage is TRBV18 and J usage is TRBJ2-3; 7 positions agree with TRBD2. V lost 3 bases to trimming and J lost 6 bases; unmatched junction nucleotides: 6. Germline V CDR1 and CDR2: KGHSH, LQKENI. There are 14 residues in the CDR3. The CDR3 region has the DNA TGTGCCAGCTCACCCTCGACAGCGGGGGATACGCAGTATTTT. This encodes CASSPSTAGDTQYF.

The chain is built from TRBV7-2 and TRBJ2-1; 11 bases agree with TRBD2. This CDR3 has 15 residues. V was clipped by 5 bases and J by 4 bases; unmatched bases: 4. Germline V gene sequence: CDR1 SGHTA, CDR2 FQGNSA. CDR3 residues: CASSVGTSGYNEQFF. CDR3 DNA: TGTGCCAGCAGCGTCGGGACTAGCGGTTACAATGAGCAGTTCTTC.

The sample holds one count of this clone. This chain links TRBV29-1 with TRBJ1-2; possibly TRBD1 for D (6 bases). The germline V gene encodes CDR1 SQVTM and CDR2 ANQGSEA. This CDR3 has 16 amino acids. The CDR3 nucleotides are TGCACCGTCTTAGGTCCCCCAGGGGCCCACGGGTGGGGCTACACCTTC. Translated, it gives CTVLGPPGAHGWGYTF.

The genes are TRBV5-1 and TRBJ1-1; 8 nucleotides line up with TRBD1. In germline, CDR1 is SGHRS, CDR2 YFSETQ. V shed 4 bases and J 0 bases; nucleotides not matched to a gene: 5. CDR3 length equals 15 residues. This CDR3 is CASSQDRAMNTEAFF. The CDR3 DNA follows: TGCGCCAGCAGCCAGGACAGGGCCATGAACACTGAAGCTTTCTTT.

This clone is a singleton in its sample. The J gene is TRBJ1-1, the V gene TRBV5-1; 8 bases match TRBD1. This CDR3 region has 15 residues. The germline V gene encodes CDR1 SGHRS and CDR2 YFSETQ. With V trimmed by 5 bases and J by 2 bases, 8 bases remained unmatched. The CDR3 loop is CASRLQGAYNTEAFF. The CDR3, as DNA: TGCGCCAGCAGGCTCCAGGGGGCCTATAACACTGAAGCTTTCTTT.

This chain uses TRBV29-1 with TRBJ1-1, with TRBD1 matching over 9 bases. The V and J ends lost 6 bases and 7 bases, in that order; junction bases with no gene match: 3. In germline, CDR1 is SQVTM, CDR2 ANQGSEA. This CDR3 is 11 amino acids long. The CDR3 region is CSVDRGGEAFF. The CDR3 nucleotides are TGCAGCGTGGACAGGGGCGGTGAAGCTTTCTTT. The full variable domain, rest sourced from reference TRBV29-1 and TRBJ1-1, is SAVISQKPSRDICQRGTSLTIQCQVDSQVTMMFWYRQQPGQSLTLIATANQGSEATYESGFVIDKFPISRPNLTFSTLTVSNMSPEDSSIYLCSVDRGGEAFFGQGTRLTVV.

The chain couples TRBV6-1 to TRBJ1-1; D is perhaps TRBD1 (5 bases). Trimming removed 5 bases from V and 2 bases from J, with 15 bases in between. CDR3 length: 15 amino acids. CDR1 MNHNS and CDR2 SASEGT come from the germline V gene. The DNA of the CDR3 is TGTGCCAGCAGTCCTTCGGGTAGGGGTAACACTGAAGCTTTCTTT. Its protein is CASSPSGRGNTEAFF.

There are a few counts of this clone. J is TRBJ2-5 and V is TRBV15; no firm D call. V lost 5 bases and J lost 3, with 10 bases in between. The CDR3 runs to 13 residues. From germline, CDR1 is LNHNV and CDR2 YYDKDF (reference sequence). CDR3 residues: CATSGAQKETQYF. The CDR3 coding sequence is TGTGCCACCAGCGGTGCACAGAAAGAGACCCAGTACTTC.

The rearrangement uses TRBV10-3 and TRBJ1-1, with no clear D. V was clipped by 0 bases and J by 1 base, with 21 bases between them. Germline CDR1 ENHRY, CDR2 SYGVKD. This CDR3 comprises 19 residues. Here the CDR3 DNA reads TGTGCCATCAGTGAGTCGAGAGGGCGGCCCCAGAGAAAGAACACTGAAGCTTTCTTT. Translating gives CAISESRGRPQRKNTEAFF.

The J gene is TRBJ1-1, the V gene TRBV6-1; D remains unclear. CDR3 length: 15 residues. Trimming took 6 bases from V and 0 from J, leaving 14 bases between them. CDR1 is MNHNS and CDR2 is SASEGT in the germline V gene. CDR3 protein: CASSGLHSLNTEAFF. The CDR3 coding sequence is TGTGCCAGCAGCGGACTTCACTCTTTGAACACTGAAGCTTTCTTT.

The CDR3: CASSNNNGQETQYF. The CDR3 DNA follows: TGTGCCAGCAGCAACAACAATGGCCAAGAGACCCAGTACTTC. The J gene is TRBJ2-5, the V gene TRBV11-2, with D unclear. CDR3 length equals 14 residues. Germline V gene lookup returns CDR1 SGHAT and CDR2 FQNNGV. Trimming took off 5 bases at V and 1 base at J, with 11 bases between the two ends.

The chain recombines TRBV18 with TRBJ1-1, with D uncertain. There are 15 residues in the CDR3. Trimming removed 1 base at V and 1 base at J, with 10 bases between. The germline CDR1 and CDR2 sequences are KGHSH and LQKENI. The CDR3: CASSPRSEGNTEAFF. CDR3 nucleotide sequence: TGTGCCAGCTCACCACGATCAGAGGGGAACACTGAAGCTTTCTTT.

This chain links TRBV5-6 with TRBJ1-2; a possible D gene is TRBD1 (5 bases). CDR1 is SGHDT and CDR2 is YYEEEE in the germline V gene. Trimming stripped 0 bases from V and 5 bases from J, with 14 bases between. This CDR3 spans 15 amino acids. The CDR3 spells CASSLASGYRYGYTF. For the CDR3, the DNA is TGTGCCAGCAGCTTGGCTTCAGGGTACAGGTATGGCTACACCTTC. The entire variable domain, with the rest obtained from reference TRBV5-6 and TRBJ1-2, is as follows: DAGVTQSPTHLIKTRGQQVTLRCSPKSGHDTVSWYQQALGQGPQFIFQYYEEEERQRGNFPDRFSGHQFPNYSSELNVNALLLGDSALYLCASSLASGYRYGYTFGSGTRLTVV.

This sequence joins TRBV6-6 and TRBJ2-1, with 9 positions matching TRBD2. The CDR3 is made up of 14 amino acids. The trim removed 5 bases at V and 5 bases at J, leaving 4 bases unmatched. The germline gives CDR1 MNHNY, CDR2 SVGAGI (reference sequence). The CDR3 coding sequence is TGTGCCAGCAGTCGGACTAGCGAGAACAATGAGCAGTTCTTC. Amino acid sequence: CASSRTSENNEQFF.

This chain connects TRBV6-5 to TRBJ1-2; D gene ambiguous. The V gene's germline CDR1 is MNHEY and CDR2 SVGAGI. V lost 5 bases, J lost 1 base, and 11 bases lay in between. The CDR3 has 14 residues. CDR3 nucleotides: TGTGCCAGCAGTACTGCCCCCGTTAACTATGGCTACACCTTC. Amino acids: CASSTAPVNYGYTF.

This sequence joins TRBV5-6 and TRBJ2-5, with TRBD2 matching 10 bases. V shed 3 bases and J 3 bases; nucleotides not matched to a gene: 8. CDR1 SGHDT and CDR2 YYEEEE come from the germline V gene. CDR3 length equals 16 residues. CDR3 coding DNA: TGTGCCAGCAGCTCATTAGCGGGAGGAGGGGAAGAGACCCAGTACTTC. It yields the protein CASSSLAGGGEETQYF.

In the case of this clone: One end of the junction varies from germline; a read error may be responsible. CDR3 sequence: CASSRGGEPTIHF. CDR3 in DNA: TGTGCCAGCAGCCGGGGGGGCGAACCTACCATCCATTTC. The chain couples TRBV5-4 to TRBJ1-2; possible D gene TRBD1, 6 bases. CDR3 size: 13 residues. Germline lookup yields CDR1 SGHNT and CDR2 YYREEE (reference sequence).

This clone was seen a single time. The gene calls are TRBV6-5 and TRBJ2-1; possibly TRBD2 for D (6 bases). CDR3 length: 15 amino acids. V gave up 0 bases and J gave up 0 bases, with 6 bases separating them. CDR1 is MNHEY and CDR2 is SVGAGI in the germline V gene. CDR3 amino acids: CASSYSGGSYNEQFF. CDR3 nucleotide sequence: TGTGCCAGCAGTTACTCGGGAGGCTCCTACAATGAGCAGTTCTTC.

The chain employs TRBV9 and TRBJ2-5; 11 bases match TRBD2. This CDR3 spans 15 amino acids. After removal of 2 bases from V and 5 bases from J, the junction contained 5 bases not matched to a gene. CDR1 and CDR2 from the germline V gene are SGDLS and YYNGEE. This CDR3 reads CASSVTSGTGETQYF. Written as DNA, the CDR3 is TGTGCCAGCAGCGTGACTAGCGGGACGGGGGAGACCCAGTACTTC.

About this clone itself: The same CDR3 is also encoded by other DNA sequences in this sample. The rearrangement links TRBV5-1 to TRBJ2-1; D is possibly TRBD2 (6 bases). The CDR3 runs 15 residues. The germline V gene has CDR1 SGHRS and CDR2 YFSETQ. The V end lost 2 bases, the J end lost 0 bases, and 9 bases lay between the germline ends. The CDR3 DNA reads as TGCGCCAGCAGCTTTGGGAGGAGCTCCTACAATGAGCAGTTCTTC. This encodes CASSFGRSSYNEQFF.

The sample holds a few counts of this clone. The chain combines TRBV1 with TRBJ1-1. TRBV1 is assigned pseudogene status. The CDR3 contains 16 residues. CDR3 bases: TGCACCAGCAGCCGGAGACAGCACGGGAGGGCGGCTGAAGCTTTCTTT. It yields the protein CTSSRRQHGRAAEAFF.

In this sample, this clone turned up a few times. The chain employs TRBV5-8 and TRBJ2-7; the D gene is possibly TRBD1 (6 bases). Trimming took 4 bases from V and 0 from J, leaving 11 bases between them. In germline, CDR1 is SGHTS, CDR2 YDEGEE. There are 14 residues in the CDR3. CDR3 in DNA: TGTGCCAGCAGCCGACCGGACAGCTCCTACGAGCAGTACTTC. Translation gives CASSRPDSSYEQYF.

The gene calls are TRBV6-5 and TRBJ2-1; D gene ambiguous. Germline CDR1 MNHEY, CDR2 SVGAGI. The V end lost 0 bases, the J end lost 4 bases, and 7 bases lay between the germline ends. The CDR3 is 14 residues long. This CDR3 reads CASSYSSEYNEQFF. The CDR3 DNA follows: TGTGCCAGCAGTTACTCGAGTGAATACAATGAGCAGTTCTTC.

The rearrangement links TRBV5-1 to TRBJ2-1, with 10 bases aligning to TRBD2. Germline V lookup: CDR1 SGHRS, CDR2 YFSETQ. With 3 bases clipped from V and 5 bases from J, the junction kept 11 bases outside the gene matches. The CDR3 length is 17 residues. The CDR3 protein is CASSSRAGGPKDNEQFF. In DNA form, the CDR3 reads TGCGCCAGCAGCTCCAGAGCGGGAGGGCCGAAGGACAATGAGCAGTTCTTC.

The chain employs TRBV29-1 and TRBJ1-1; TRBD1 might be the D (6 bases). Trimming left V 7 bases short and J 0 bases short, with 12 bases between. This CDR3 has 13 amino acids. Germline loops: CDR1 SQVTM, CDR2 ANQGSEA. The CDR3 is CSAYRDMNTEAFF. For the CDR3, the DNA is TGCAGCGCATACAGGGATATGAACACTGAAGCTTTCTTT.

V and J are TRBV6-5 and TRBJ1-2, with D perhaps matching TRBD1 (6 bases). The CDR3 runs to 15 residues. In germline, CDR1 is MNHEY, CDR2 SVGAGI. V was clipped by 2 bases and J by 4 bases, with 14 bases between them. This chain's CDR3 is CASSYLPDSSYGYTF. In DNA, the CDR3 is TGTGCCAGCAGTTACCTTCCGGACAGTAGCTATGGCTACACCTTC.

J is TRBJ1-1 and V is TRBV6-4; TRBD1 agrees at 8 bases. V lost 5 bases to trimming and J lost 0 bases; unmatched junction nucleotides: 11. This CDR3 has 17 amino acids. Germline V lookup: CDR1 MRHNA, CDR2 SNTAGT. CDR3 sequence reads: CASSSYPGQDMNTEAFF. The CDR3 DNA sequence: TGTGCCAGCAGTAGCTACCCGGGACAGGACATGAACACTGAAGCTTTCTTT.

This chain connects TRBV4-2 to TRBJ1-4; D uncertain. Looked up from germline, CDR1 is LGHNA and CDR2 is YNFKEQ. V lost 0 bases and J 8 bases, leaving 10 bases between the germline ends. The CDR3 extends over 14 amino acids. The CDR3 sequence is CASSQDWGEEKLFF. The CDR3 DNA reads TGTGCCAGCAGCCAAGATTGGGGAGAAGAAAAACTGTTTTTT.